This T cell receptor beta chain originates from a study of response to subunit inactivated influenza vaccine. TCRdb recomputed calls from the RT-PCR reads with MiXCR, one row per CDR3 protein. The table includes some 640,000 distinct CDR3 sequences, around 13% detected once. General study findings and limits: Researchers suggested that each seasonal influenza vaccination recruits few new T cells.

This clonotype was detected a few times. Antigen: not known. This CDR3 has 14 residues. V lost 9 bases, J lost 0 bases, and 12 bases lay in between. Germline CDR1 reads KGHSH; CDR2 reads LQKENI. The receptor was derived from a man aged 50-59 years who received an inactivated influenza vaccine. This rearrangement joins TRBV18 to TRBJ2-4; the D is unclear. The specimen comprised PBMCs from blood, sampled less than 15 days before vaccination. CDR3 sequence reads: CASLVDLAKNIQYF. The CDR3 DNA follows: TGTGCCAGTCTGGTGGATCTAGCCAAAAACATTCAGTACTTC. The whole variable domain, filled in from reference TRBV18 and TRBJ2-4, reads NAGVMQNPRHLVRRRGQEARLRCSPMKGHSHVYWYRQLPEEGLKFMVYLQKENIIDESGMPKERFSAEFPKEGPSILRIQQVVRGDSAAYFCASLVDLAKNIQYFGAGTRLSVL.